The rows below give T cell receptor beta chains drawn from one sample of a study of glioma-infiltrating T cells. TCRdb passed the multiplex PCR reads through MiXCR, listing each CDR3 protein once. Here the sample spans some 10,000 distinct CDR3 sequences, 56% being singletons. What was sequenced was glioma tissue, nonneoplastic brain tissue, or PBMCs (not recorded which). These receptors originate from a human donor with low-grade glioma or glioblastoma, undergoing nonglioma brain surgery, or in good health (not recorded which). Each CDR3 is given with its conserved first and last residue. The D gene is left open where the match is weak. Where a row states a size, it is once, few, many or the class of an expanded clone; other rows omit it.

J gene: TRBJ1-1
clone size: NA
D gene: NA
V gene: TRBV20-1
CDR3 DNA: TGCAGTGCTAGAGAGGGGGGTGAAGCTTTCTTT
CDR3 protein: CSAREGGEAFF

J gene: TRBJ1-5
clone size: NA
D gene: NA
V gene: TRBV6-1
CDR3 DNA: TGTGTTAGCTCGCCACAGGGATTTGGCAATCAGCCCCAGCATTTT
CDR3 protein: CVSSPQGFGNQPQHF

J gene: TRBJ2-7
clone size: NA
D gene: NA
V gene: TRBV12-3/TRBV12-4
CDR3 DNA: TGTGCCAGCATCAGGGACTTGAATCTATACGAGCAGTACTTC
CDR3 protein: CASIRDLNLYEQYF

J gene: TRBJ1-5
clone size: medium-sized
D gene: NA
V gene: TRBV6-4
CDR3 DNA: TGTGCCAGCGCTCCGGATAGCAATCAGCCCCAGCATTTT
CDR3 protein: CASAPDSNQPQHF

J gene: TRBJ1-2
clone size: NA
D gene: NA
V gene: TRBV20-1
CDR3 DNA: TGCAGTGCTATGTCGGGAATGGGTGATATCCCGCACTATGTCTACACCTTC
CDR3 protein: CSAMSGMGDIPHYVYTF

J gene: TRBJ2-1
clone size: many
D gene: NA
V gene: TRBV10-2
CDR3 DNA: TGCGCCACGAACCTAGCTCGCGATGAGCAGTTCTTC
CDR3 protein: CATNLARDEQFF

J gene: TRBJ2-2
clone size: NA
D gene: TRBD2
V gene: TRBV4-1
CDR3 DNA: TGCGCCAGCAGCCAATTTAGCGGGATCTCTTACGGGGAGCTGTTCTTT
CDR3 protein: CASSQFSGISYGELFF

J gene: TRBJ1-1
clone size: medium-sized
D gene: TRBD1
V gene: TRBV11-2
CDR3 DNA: TGTGCCAGCAGCTCCAGGGGGCCCAACACTGAAGCTTTCTTT
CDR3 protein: CASSSRGPNTEAFF

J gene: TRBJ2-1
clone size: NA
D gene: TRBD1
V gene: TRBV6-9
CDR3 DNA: TGTGCCAGCAGTTACCCTGGACAGGGTACCTACAATGAGCAGTTCTTC
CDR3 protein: CASSYPGQGTYNEQFF

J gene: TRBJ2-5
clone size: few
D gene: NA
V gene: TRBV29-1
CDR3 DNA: TGCAGCGTGTCACGGGAGACCCAGTACTTC
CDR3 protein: CSVSRETQYF

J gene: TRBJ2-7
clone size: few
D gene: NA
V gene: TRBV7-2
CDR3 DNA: TGTGCCAGCAGCTCCCTCGGCGAGTGGGGAGAGCAGTACTTC
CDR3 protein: CASSSLGEWGEQYF

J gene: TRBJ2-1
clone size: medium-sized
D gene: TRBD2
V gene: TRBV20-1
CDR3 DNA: TGCAGTGCTAGAGACCAGCGGGAGGACTACAATGAGCAGTTCTTC
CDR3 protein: CSARDQREDYNEQFF

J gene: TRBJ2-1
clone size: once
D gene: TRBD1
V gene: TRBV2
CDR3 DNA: TGTGCCTGCAGTGGTGAACAGGGGGCTTGGTTTGAGCAGTCCTTC
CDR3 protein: CACSGEQGAWFEQSF

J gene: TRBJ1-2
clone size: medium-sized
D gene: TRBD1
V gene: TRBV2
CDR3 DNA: TGTGCCAGCAGTCTGGACAGGGAGGGCTACACCTTC
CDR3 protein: CASSLDREGYTF

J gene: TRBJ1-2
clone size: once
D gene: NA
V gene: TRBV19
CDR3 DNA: TGTGCCAGTGTTACCTACAGGGAGGAATATGGCTACACCTTC
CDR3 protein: CASVTYREEYGYTF

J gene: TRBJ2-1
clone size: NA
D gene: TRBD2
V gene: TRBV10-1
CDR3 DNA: TGCGCCAGCAGCCCGGAACTAGCGGGAGCAAGGAATGAGCAGTTCTTC
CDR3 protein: CASSPELAGARNEQFF

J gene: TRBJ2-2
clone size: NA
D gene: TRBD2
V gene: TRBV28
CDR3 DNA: TGTGCCAGAAGTTTCGGTTTGAGGGACTACGCGAGCACCGGGGAGCTGTTTTTT
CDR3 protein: CARSFGLRDYASTGELFF

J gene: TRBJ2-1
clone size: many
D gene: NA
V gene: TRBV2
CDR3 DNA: TGTGCCAGCAGATCCCCGGCACATCCTAATGAGCAGTTCTTC
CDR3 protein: CASRSPAHPNEQFF

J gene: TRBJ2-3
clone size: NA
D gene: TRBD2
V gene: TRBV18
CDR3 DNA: TGTGCCACCTCACCACTCGGGACTAGCGGGAGTTTAGATACGCAGTATTTT
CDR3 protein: CATSPLGTSGSLDTQYF

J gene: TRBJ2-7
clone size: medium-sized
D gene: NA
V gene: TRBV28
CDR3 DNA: TGTGCCAGCAGTTTCCCCTCAGGGGCGAGTGAGCAGTACTTC
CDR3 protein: CASSFPSGASEQYF

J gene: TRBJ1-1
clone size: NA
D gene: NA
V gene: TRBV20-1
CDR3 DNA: TGCAGTGCTGCGGGTGGATTTACATCAGCTTTCTTT
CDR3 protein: CSAAGGFTSAFF

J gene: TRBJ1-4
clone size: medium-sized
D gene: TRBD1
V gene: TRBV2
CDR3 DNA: TGTGCCAGCAGTGGACAGGGGGTCGAGGAAAAACTGTTTTTT
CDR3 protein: CASSGQGVEEKLFF

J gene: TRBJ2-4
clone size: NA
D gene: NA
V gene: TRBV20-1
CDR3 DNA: TGCAGTGCTAGATCGGTCCGGGAATTACTAGACAAAAACATTAAGTACTTC
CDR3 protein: CSARSVRELLDKNIKYF

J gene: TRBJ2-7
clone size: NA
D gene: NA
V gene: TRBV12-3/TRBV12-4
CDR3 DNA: TGTGCCGGCACCCTTGGGGTGGAATACGATCAGTACTTC
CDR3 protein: CAGTLGVEYDQYF

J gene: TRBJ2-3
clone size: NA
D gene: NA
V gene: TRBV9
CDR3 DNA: TGTGCCAGCAGCGTGACCCTAGCGTCTAGCACAGATACGCAGTATTTT
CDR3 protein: CASSVTLASSTDTQYF

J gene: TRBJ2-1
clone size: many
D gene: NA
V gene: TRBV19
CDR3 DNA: TGTGCCAGTACCGACATGGGGCGGAACGCCTACAATGAGCAGTTCTTC
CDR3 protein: CASTDMGRNAYNEQFF

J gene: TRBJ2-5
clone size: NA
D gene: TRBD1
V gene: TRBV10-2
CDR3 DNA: TGCGCCAGCAACAGGGGAGAGACCCAGTACTTC
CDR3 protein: CASNRGETQYF

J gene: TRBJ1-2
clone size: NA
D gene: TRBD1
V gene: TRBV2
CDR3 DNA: TGTGCCAGCGTGGGACAGGGGGCTTCGAACTATCGCTACACCTTC
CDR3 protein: CASVGQGASNYRYTF

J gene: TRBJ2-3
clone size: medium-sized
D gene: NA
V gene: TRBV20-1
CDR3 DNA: TGCAGTGTTACGTGGGGGGTCACAGATACGCAGTATTTT
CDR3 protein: CSVTWGVTDTQYF

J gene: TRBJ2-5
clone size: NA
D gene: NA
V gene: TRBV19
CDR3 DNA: TGTGCCAGCGGCAGATACTTACAAGAGAGCCAGTACTTC
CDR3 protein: CASGRYLQESQYF

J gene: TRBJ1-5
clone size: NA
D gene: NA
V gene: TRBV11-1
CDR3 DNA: TGTGCCAGCGGTCGGGTACCGATTCAGCCCCAGCATTTT
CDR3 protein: CASGRVPIQPQHF

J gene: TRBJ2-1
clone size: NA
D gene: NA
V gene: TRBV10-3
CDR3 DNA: TGTGCCATCAGTGGGGATCGGGGGAATGACCAGTCCTTC
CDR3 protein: CAISGDRGNDQSF

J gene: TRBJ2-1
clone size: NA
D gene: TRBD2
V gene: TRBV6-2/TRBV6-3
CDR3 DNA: TGTGCAAGCACCTCCGCCCGGTTAGCGGGAGGAACTGAGCAGTTCTTC
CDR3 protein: CASTSARLAGGTEQFF

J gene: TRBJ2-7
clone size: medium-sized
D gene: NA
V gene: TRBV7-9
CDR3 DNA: TGTGCCAGCATGTCTAAAGGGAAGTACGAGCAGTACTTC
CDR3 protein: CASMSKGKYEQYF

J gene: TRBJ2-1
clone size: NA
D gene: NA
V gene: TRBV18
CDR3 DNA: TGTGCCAGCTACAAACTGGAGACTAGGGCCTACAATGAGCAGTTCTTC
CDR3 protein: CASYKLETRAYNEQFF

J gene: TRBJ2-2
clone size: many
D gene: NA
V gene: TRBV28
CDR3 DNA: TGTGCCAGCAGTTTAAGCCGGACGCCGAACACCGGGGAGCTGTTTTTT
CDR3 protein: CASSLSRTPNTGELFF

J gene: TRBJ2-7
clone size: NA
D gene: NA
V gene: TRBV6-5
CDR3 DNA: TGTGCCAGAAGGAGGGCTTACAATGAGCAGTACTTC
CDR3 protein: CARRRAYNEQYF

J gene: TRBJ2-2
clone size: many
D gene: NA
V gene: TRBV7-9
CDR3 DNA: TGTGCCAGCAGCGTGTATACCGGGGAGCTGTTTTTT
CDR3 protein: CASSVYTGELFF

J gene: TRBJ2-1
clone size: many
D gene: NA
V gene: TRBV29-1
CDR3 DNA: TGCAGCGTTGAGGGGCAGTTCTTC
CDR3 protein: CSVEGQFF

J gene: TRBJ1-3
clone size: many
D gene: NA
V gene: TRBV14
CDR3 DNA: TGTGCCAGCAGCCAAGAAAAGGGCTTCTCTGGAAACACCATATATTTT
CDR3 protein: CASSQEKGFSGNTIYF

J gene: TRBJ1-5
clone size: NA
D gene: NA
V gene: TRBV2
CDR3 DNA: TGTGCCAGCAGTGAAGACGGGCTGAACAATCAGCCCAAACATTTT
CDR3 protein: CASSEDGLNNQPKHF

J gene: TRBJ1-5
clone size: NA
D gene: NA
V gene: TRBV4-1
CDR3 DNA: TGCGCCAGCAGCCCCATAGTTGTGGGCAGCAGTCAGCCCCAGCATTTT
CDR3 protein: CASSPIVVGSSQPQHF

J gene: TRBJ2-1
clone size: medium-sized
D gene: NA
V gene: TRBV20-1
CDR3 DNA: TGCAGTGCTAGAGGCCGAAGGTCTTACTCCTACAATGAGCAGTTCTTC
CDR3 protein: CSARGRRSYSYNEQFF

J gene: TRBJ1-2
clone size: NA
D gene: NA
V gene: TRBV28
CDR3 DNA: TGTGCCAGCAGTCCCGATCGGACCGGAGGTGTCTACACCTTC
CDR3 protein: CASSPDRTGGVYTF

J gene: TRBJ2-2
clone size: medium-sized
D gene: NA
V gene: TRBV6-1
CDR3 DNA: TGTGCCAGCAGTCGCCCTCTCGCGAACACCGGGGAGCTGTTTTTT
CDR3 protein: CASSRPLANTGELFF

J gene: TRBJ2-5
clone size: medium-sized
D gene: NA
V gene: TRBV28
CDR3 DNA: TGTGCCAGCAGTTTATCAGACAGACCAACTCAAGAGACCCAGTACTTC
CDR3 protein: CASSLSDRPTQETQYF

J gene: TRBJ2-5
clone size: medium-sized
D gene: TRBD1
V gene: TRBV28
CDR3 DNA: TGTGCCAGCAGTCGACAGGGTTCCGGGACCCAGTACTTC
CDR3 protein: CASSRQGSGTQYF

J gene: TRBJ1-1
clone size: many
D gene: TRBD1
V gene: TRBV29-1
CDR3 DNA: TGCAGCGTTGATGGGACAGGGAACACTGAAGCTTTCTTT
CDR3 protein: CSVDGTGNTEAFF

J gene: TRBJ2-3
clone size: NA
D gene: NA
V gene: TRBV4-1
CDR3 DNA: TGCGCCGGCAGCCAAGTCACAACGGGCGGAGCGACAGATACGCAGTATTTT
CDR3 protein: CAGSQVTTGGATDTQYF

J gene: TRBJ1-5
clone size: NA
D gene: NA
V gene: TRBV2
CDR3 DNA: TGTGCCACCCGAGTGCTGGGTCACCCCCAGCATTTT
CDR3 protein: CATRVLGHPQHF